The next 2 T cell receptor beta chains were all read from a single sample in a study of CD8 T cells in ankylosing spondylitis. Notes on the study in general: A motif of eight or nine highly homologous TCR beta variants was seen as apparently characteristic of ankylosing spondylitis blood.

The antigens for these receptors are not known. TCRdb called the 5' RACE reads again in MiXCR, with one record for every CDR3 protein. The sample yields a few hundred thousand distinct CDR3 sequences, more than 5.5% seen once. Sequenced sample: blood, either unsorted or a sorted T cell fraction (not recorded which). All receptors derive from a male donor with ankylosing spondylitis.

Note on this clonotype: This may come from a read error, since a much larger clone is one base off. The V and J genes are TRBV20-1 and TRBJ2-7, with D possibly TRBD2 on 5 matching bases. The germline V gene encodes CDR1 DFQATT and CDR2 SNEGSKA (reference sequence). Trimming removed 0 bases at V and 6 bases at J, with 12 bases between. The CDR3 sequence is 13 residues long. In DNA form, the CDR3 reads TGCAGTGCTAGAGAGGGGAGTGGATTCGAGCAGTACTTC. As protein: CSAREGSGFEQYF.

This clonotype has at least ten counts. The rearrangement links TRBV4-3 to TRBJ1-1, with 7 nucleotides matching TRBD1. V was clipped by 0 bases and J by 4 bases; unmatched bases: 2. The CDR3 loop spans 14 amino acids. Germline CDR1 reads LGHNA; CDR2 reads YSLEER. The CDR3 here is CASSQDRTGTEAFF. CDR3 DNA: TGCGCCAGCAGCCAAGATAGGACAGGCACTGAAGCTTTCTTT.